Listed here are 9 T cell receptor beta chains from one sample, sequenced in a study of T cells in Graves' hyperthyroidism and ophthalmopathy. Researchers took RNA transcripts and amplified the TCR beta CDR3 regions from them. During a first-round RT-PCR of the TCR CDR3, the HTBI primer set was used. MiXCR, run by TCRdb on the multiplex PCR reads, gives a single entry per CDR3 protein. This table holds 340,000 or so distinct CDR3 sequences, around a sixth found once. Material for sequencing was blood. The receptors were sampled from a man aged 25-45 years with Graves' hyperthyroidism.

This clonotype was found many times. The chain combines TRBV6-1 with TRBJ2-1, with D perhaps TRBD2 (6 bases). This CDR3 comprises 15 residues. Germline CDR1 and CDR2: MNHNS and SASEGT. V gave up 7 bases and J gave up 3 bases, with 16 bases separating them. The CDR3 here is CASMGPGEVYNEQFF. The CDR3 nucleotides read TGTGCCAGCATGGGCCCGGGAGAAGTCTACAATGAGCAGTTCTTC.

V and J are TRBV7-9 and TRBJ2-7; 8 nucleotides match TRBD1. J gave up 3 bases and V 4 bases, and 8 bases lay outside the gene matches. Per germline, CDR1 SEHNR and CDR2 FQNEAQ (reference sequence). The CDR3 extends over 15 amino acids. The CDR3 is CASSSSRTGNYEQYF. CDR3 nucleotide sequence: TGTGCCAGCAGCTCGTCCAGGACAGGGAACTACGAGCAGTACTTC. The full variable domain, with the rest looked up from reference TRBV7-9 and TRBJ2-7, is DTGVSQNPRHKITKRGQNVTFRCDPISEHNRLYWYRQTLGQGPEFLTYFQNEAQLEKSRLLSDRFSAERPKGSFSTLEIQRTEQGDSAMYLCASSSSRTGNYEQYFGPGTRLTVT.

In this sample, this clonotype turned up many times. The CDR3 bases are TGCGCCAGCAGCTTGGTGGAGGGGAGGGGGTTGAACACTGAAGCTTTCTTT. Amino acids: CASSLVEGRGLNTEAFF. V usage is TRBV5-1 and J usage is TRBJ1-1, with D maybe TRBD1 (6 bases). Trimming stripped 0 bases from V and 0 bases from J, with 15 bases between. The CDR3 consists of 17 residues. Germline CDR1 reads SGHRS; CDR2 reads YFSETQ.

This clonotype was seen more than once but under ten times. The rearrangement joins TRBV20-1 to TRBJ2-6; the D gene could be TRBD1 or TRBD2 (5 bases each). Trimming took off 5 bases at V and 0 bases at J, with 11 bases between the two ends. The CDR3 has 15 amino acids. Germline loops: CDR1 DFQATT, CDR2 SNEGSKA (reference sequence). CDR3 coding DNA: TGCAGTGCTTGGGACCCCGGCTCTGGGGCCAACGTCCTGACTTTC. Its protein is CSAWDPGSGANVLTF.

On this clonotype: One end of the junction does not line up with germline, which may come from a read error. The chain couples TRBV14 to TRBJ2-5, with a tentative D call TRBD2 (5 bases). In germline, CDR1 is SGHDN, CDR2 FVKESK. The CDR3 totals 17 residues. DNA for the CDR3: TGTGCCAGCAGCCAAGATTCTCTAGCTTTGTACCAAAAGACCCAGTACTTC. Encoded protein: CASSQDSLALYQKTQYF.

This clonotype was picked up a small number of times. Likely a read error: the CDR3 ends without its conserved phenylalanine or tryptophan. This rearrangement joins TRBV19 to TRBJ1-1, with D uncertain. The V end was cut by 5 bases, the J end by 4 bases, with 14 bases between. This CDR3 has 14 residues. The germline V gene has CDR1 LNHDA and CDR2 SQIVND (reference sequence). The CDR3 DNA reads TGTGCCAGTAGTCCCTTGGTCGGTAGCACTGAAGCTTTCCTT. Translation gives CASSPLVGSTEAFL.

The chain is built from TRBV6-2 or TRBV6-3 and TRBJ1-5; D gene unclear. This CDR3 region has 15 residues. Germline values: CDR1 MNHEY, CDR2 SVGEGT. Trimming removed 0 bases at V and 2 bases at J, with 8 bases between. The CDR3 DNA sequence: TGTGCCAGCAGTTACTCGGGGATGGGCAATCAGCCCCAGCATTTT. Its protein product is CASSYSGMGNQPQHF.

This clonotype turned up a few times. The chain links TRBV11-2 to TRBJ1-2; D not certain. The CDR3 loop spans 11 amino acids. The V gene's germline CDR1 is SGHAT and CDR2 FQNNGV. Trimming took 1 base from V and 5 from J, leaving 2 bases between them. Here the CDR3 DNA reads TGTGCCAGCAGCTTAGTGTATGGCTACACCTTC. Protein: CASSLVYGYTF. The complete variable domain, with remaining parts taken from reference TRBV11-2 and TRBJ1-2, reads EAGVAQSPRYKIIEKRQSVAFWCNPISGHATLYWYQQILGQGPKLLIQFQNNGVVDDSQLPKDRFSAERLKGVDSTLKIQPAKLEDSAVYLCASSLVYGYTFGSGTRLTVV.

This clonotype was observed many times. CDR3 region: CATSASSGSVDTQYF. CDR3 DNA sequence: TGTGCCACCTCTGCGAGTAGCGGGAGTGTAGATACGCAGTATTTT. The V call is TRBV24-1, the J call TRBJ2-3, with TRBD2 matching 9 bases. The J segment lost 5 bases and the V segment lost 9 bases, leaving 11 bases of the junction unmatched. CDR1 KGHDR and CDR2 SFDVKD come from the germline V gene. The CDR3 covers 15 residues.